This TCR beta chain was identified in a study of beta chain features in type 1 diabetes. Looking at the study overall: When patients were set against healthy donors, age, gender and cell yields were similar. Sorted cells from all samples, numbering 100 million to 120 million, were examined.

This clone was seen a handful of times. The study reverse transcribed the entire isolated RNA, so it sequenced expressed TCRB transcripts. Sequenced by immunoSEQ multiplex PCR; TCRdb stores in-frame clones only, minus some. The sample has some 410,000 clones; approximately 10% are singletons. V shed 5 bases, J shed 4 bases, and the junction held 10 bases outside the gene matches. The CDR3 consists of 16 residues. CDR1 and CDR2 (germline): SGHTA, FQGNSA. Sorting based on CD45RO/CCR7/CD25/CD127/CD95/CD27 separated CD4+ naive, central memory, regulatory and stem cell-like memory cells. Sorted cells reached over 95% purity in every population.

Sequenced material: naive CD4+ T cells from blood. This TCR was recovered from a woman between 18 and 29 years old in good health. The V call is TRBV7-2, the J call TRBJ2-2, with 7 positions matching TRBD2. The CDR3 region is CASSPRTGTITGELFF. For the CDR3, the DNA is TGTGCCAGCAGCCCACGGACCGGGACTATCACCGGGGAGCTGTTTTTT.